This T cell receptor beta chain is drawn from a study of T cells expressing NK-cell markers. About the research overall: According to the study, TCR beta repertoires originated from sorted CD3+CD56+NKG2C+, CD3+CD56+NKG2C- and CD3+CD56-NKG2C+ T cells. Study findings and constraints: Expanded clones of NKG2C+ T cells had an unclear HCMV specificity. Several of the donors also had these clonotypes leading their CD3+CD56-NKG2C+ fraction.

TCR beta cDNA was generated via 5'RACE template switching incorporating UMIs. TCRdb re-called the 5' RACE reads; one entry per CDR3 protein, DNA not given. The table lists 350,000 to 400,000 distinct CDR3 sequences, with around 10% in the top ten. Per the germline V gene, CDR1 is MNHEY and CDR2 is SVGAGI. The CDR3 consists of 14 residues. Turning to this clonotype: Antigen specificity is unknown.

The chain is built from TRBV6-5 and TRBJ2-5; the D call from TCRdb, TRBD2, cannot be confirmed without DNA. The sample taken for sequencing was blood T cells: a sorted CD56 or NKG2C T cell subset, CD4+ or CD8+ T cells, or bulk PBMC T cells (not recorded which). The TCR originated in a woman between 45 and 60 years old in good health. The CDR3 protein is CASSYSGWRETQYF.